These T cell receptor beta chains were read from a single sample in a study of blood T cell repertoires in COVID-19. Generated by immunoSEQ multiplex PCR, the TCRdb table keeps only in-frame clones and is missing some. The data show 230,000 or so clones, around 80% seen once. The sample consisted of peripheral blood. The receptors originated from a man aged 35 to 55 with active or convalescent COVID-19. Each CDR3 is given with its conserved first and last residue. D genes are given only for firm matches. The size field is filled for only some rows; it gives once, few, many or a size class.

abundance,d_gene,j_gene,v_gene,CDR3aa,CDR3nt
.,TRBD1,TRBJ1-2,TRBV19,CASSARRQGLGGYTF,TGTGCCAGTAGTGCTCGCCGACAGGGGTTGGGCGGCTACACCTTC
.,.,TRBJ1-1,TRBV5-6,CASSFMGATEAFF,TGTGCCAGCAGCTTCATGGGGGCCACTGAAGCTTTCTTT
.,TRBD1,TRBJ1-6,TRBV9,CASSAETGTGSPLHF,TGTGCCAGCAGCGCCGAGACAGGGACCGGTTCACCCCTCCACTTT
.,.,TRBJ1-1,TRBV3-1/TRBV3-2,CASRTAGTEAFF,TGTGCCAGCCGGACAGCGGGGACTGAAGCTTTCTTT
.,TRBD2,TRBJ2-3,TRBV5-6,CASSLVTSGRVWDTQYF,TGTGCCAGCAGCTTGGTGACTAGCGGGAGGGTATGGGATACGCAGTATTTT
.,.,TRBJ1-2,TRBV3-1/TRBV3-2,CASSHRGLSGYTF,TGTGCCAGCAGCCATAGAGGGCTCAGTGGCTACACCTTC
.,.,TRBJ2-7,TRBV29-1,CSVADGAPSYEQYF,TGCAGCGTCGCCGACGGAGCACCCTCCTACGAGCAGTACTTC
few,TRBD1,TRBJ2-6,TRBV19,CASSTDRVGANVLTF,TGTGCCAGTAGTACTGACAGGGTCGGGGCCAACGTCCTGACTTTC
.,TRBD1,TRBJ1-6,TRBV7-2,CASSRRTGWNSPLHF,TGTGCCAGCAGCCGTAGGACAGGGTGGAATTCACCCCTCCACTTT
.,TRBD1,TRBJ1-5,TRBV6-5,CASLLRQGAYQPQHF,TGTGCCAGCCTCCTTAGGCAGGGGGCGTATCAGCCCCAGCATTTT
.,.,TRBJ1-2,TRBV6-1,CASSESSNYGYTF,TGTGCCAGCAGTGAGTCTAGTAACTATGGCTACACCTTC
.,TRBD1,TRBJ2-7,TRBV2,CASRGQGASYEQYF,TGTGCCAGCAGGGGACAGGGCGCCTCCTACGAGCAGTACTTC
.,.,TRBJ1-2,TRBV7-9,CASSPAQANYGYTF,TGTGCCAGCAGCCCCGCCCAGGCCAACTATGGCTACACCTTC
.,TRBD1,TRBJ2-2,TRBV29-1,CSVEQGANGELFF,TGCAGCGTTGAACAGGGGGCGAACGGGGAGCTGTTTTTT
.,TRBD1,TRBJ2-7,TRBV11-3,CASSPNPPGTGRSYEQYF,TGTGCCAGCAGCCCAAACCCCCCCGGGACAGGACGCTCCTACGAGCAGTACTTC
.,.,TRBJ1-5,TRBV2,CASSEDSVQPQHF,TGTGCCAGCAGTGAGGATAGCGTACAGCCCCAGCATTTT